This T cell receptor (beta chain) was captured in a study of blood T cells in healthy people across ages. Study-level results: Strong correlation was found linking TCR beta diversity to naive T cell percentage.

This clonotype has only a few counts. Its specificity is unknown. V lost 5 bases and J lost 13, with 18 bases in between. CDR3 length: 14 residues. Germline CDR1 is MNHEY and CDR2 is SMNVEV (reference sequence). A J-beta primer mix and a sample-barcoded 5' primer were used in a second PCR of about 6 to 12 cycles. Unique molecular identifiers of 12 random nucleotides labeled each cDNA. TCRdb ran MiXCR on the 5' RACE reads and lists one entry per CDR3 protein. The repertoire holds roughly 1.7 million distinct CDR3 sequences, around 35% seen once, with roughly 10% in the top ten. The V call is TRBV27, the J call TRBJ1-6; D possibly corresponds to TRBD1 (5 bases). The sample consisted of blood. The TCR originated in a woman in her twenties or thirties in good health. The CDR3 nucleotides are TGTGCCAGCAGTCCCTGGGACCGGAGTCGGCCCCTCCACTTT. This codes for CASSPWDRSRPLHF.